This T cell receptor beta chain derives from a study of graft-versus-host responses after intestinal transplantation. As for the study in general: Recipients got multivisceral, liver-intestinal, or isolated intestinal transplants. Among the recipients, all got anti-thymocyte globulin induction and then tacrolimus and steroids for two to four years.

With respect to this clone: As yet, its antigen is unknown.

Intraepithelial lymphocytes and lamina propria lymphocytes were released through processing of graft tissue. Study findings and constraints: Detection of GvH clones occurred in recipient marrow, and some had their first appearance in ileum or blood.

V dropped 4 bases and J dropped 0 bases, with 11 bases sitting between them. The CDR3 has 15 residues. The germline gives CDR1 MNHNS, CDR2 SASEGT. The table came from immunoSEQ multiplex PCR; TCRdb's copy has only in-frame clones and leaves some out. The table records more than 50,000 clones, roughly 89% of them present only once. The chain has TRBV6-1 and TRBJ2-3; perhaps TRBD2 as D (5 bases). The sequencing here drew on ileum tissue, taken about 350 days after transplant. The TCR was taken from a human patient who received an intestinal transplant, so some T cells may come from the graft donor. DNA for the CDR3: TGTGCCAGCAGTGTCCAGGACTTCAGCACAGATACGCAGTATTTT. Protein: CASSVQDFSTDTQYF.